This TCR beta chain was captured by sequencing in a study of molecular identifiers for immune sequencing clone quantification. Methods described previously were used for bulk TCR libraries, and listed TCR primers were applied. TCRdb analysed the PCR reads with MiXCR anew, one entry per CDR3 protein. Of roughly 320,000 distinct CDR3 sequences listed, 24% are singletons. Study-level results: Under 1% of molecules in naive cells, but over 97% of effector molecules, belonged to clones above 20 RNA copies.

Libraries of naive CD8 cells were prepared from around 20,000 to 990,000 sorted cells using 10%, 30% or 50% RNA. Sorted naive CD8 T cells were those defined as CD8+CD4-CCR7+CD45RA+. This clonotype was counted between two and nine times. Its specificity is not known. The specimen was naive CD8+ T cells from blood, with Jurkat cell RNA spiked in. Specified subset: FACS-sorted CD8+CD4-CCR7+CD45RA+ naive T cells. This TCR derives from a human donor in good health. Some libraries in this study had Jurkat cell RNA spiked in.

The CDR3 region has the DNA TGTGCCAGCAGCTCGGGACTAGCGGGGGTCTACAATGAGCAGTTCTTC. It codes for CASSSGLAGVYNEQFF. The chain couples TRBV11-2 to TRBJ2-1, with 14 bases that match TRBD2. This CDR3 is 16 amino acids long. With 4 bases clipped from V and 3 bases from J, the junction kept 2 bases outside the gene matches. Germline CDR1 SGHAT, CDR2 FQNNGV.